These 28 T cell receptor beta chains were sequenced from one sample in a study of T cell repertoires in cytomegalovirus infection (dated by TCRdb to between 2019 and 2020). In light of the paper, this sample's treatment or condition label describes: in vitro stimulation with specific CMV peptide epitopes to enrich CMV-specific T cells. Antigens of these TCRs are unknown. The sequencer was an Illumina HiSeq 1500. Using fastp trimming at Q25 and MiXCR clonotype assembly, TCRdb reanalyzed the public sequencing data and kept in-frame beta chains. Duplicate CDR3 protein sequences are folded into a single record with the most common DNA and genes. A total of hundreds of thousands of distinct CDR3 sequences appear in this sample, around 32% of them only once. The top ten hold about 20% of the sample. The source material was cultured PBMCs, sampled from culture after CMV antigen stimulation. The receptor set was obtained from a human donor in good health (CMV status not recorded). Some clones in this sample may be carry-over from other donors' samples.

This clonotype has only a few counts. The chain employs TRBV6-5 and TRBJ2-3, with a possible D match to TRBD2 (6 bases). CDR1 and CDR2 (germline): MNHEY, SVGAGI. This CDR3 has 17 amino acids. V was cut by 4 bases and J by 2 bases, with 19 bases left in between. The CDR3 protein is CASSFFDMRRDTDTQYF. The CDR3 DNA reads TGTGCCAGCAGTTTTTTCGACATGAGGAGGGACACAGATACGCAGTATTTT.

This clonotype was picked up a small number of times. The chain has TRBV5-6 and TRBJ2-1; 11 nucleotides match TRBD2. Germline CDR1 is SGHDT and CDR2 is YYEEEE. With V trimmed by 0 bases and J by 6 bases, 5 bases remained unmatched. The CDR3 consists of 16 residues. CDR3: CASSLDRLAGTNEQFF. The CDR3 nucleotides are TGTGCCAGCAGCTTGGATCGACTAGCGGGAACCAATGAGCAGTTCTTC.

This clonotype was seen at least ten times. The chain uses TRBV7-2 and TRBJ1-1; D is uncertain. This CDR3 is 15 amino acids long. The V gene lost 0 bases and the J gene lost 3 bases, with 11 bases spanning the gap. Germline CDR1 reads SGHTA; CDR2 reads FQGNSA. Here the CDR3 reads CASSLAGVVYTEAFF. In DNA form, the CDR3 reads TGTGCCAGCAGCTTAGCCGGGGTAGTTTACACTGAAGCTTTCTTT.

The J gene is TRBJ2-5, the V gene TRBV19; D remains ambiguous. The V gene's germline CDR1 is LNHDA and CDR2 SQIVND (reference sequence). V lost 7 bases to trimming and J lost 1 base, with 10 bases between them. This CDR3 contains 13 residues. The CDR3 DNA follows: TGTGCCAGTAAACGTGTCGGCCAAGAGACCCAGTACTTC. It translates to CASKRVGQETQYF.

The CDR3 sequence: CASTQRGPDEQFF. Written as DNA, the CDR3 is TGTGCCAGCACCCAAAGGGGGCCGGATGAGCAGTTCTTC. The rearrangement links TRBV7-9 to TRBJ2-1; 7 bases align to TRBD1. The germline CDR1 and CDR2 sequences are SEHNR and FQNEAQ (reference sequence). V shed 7 bases and J 8 bases; nucleotides not matched to a gene: 8. The CDR3 contains 13 residues.

In this sample, this clonotype turned up many times. The rearrangement joins TRBV7-2 to TRBJ2-2; tentatively, D is TRBD2 (5 bases). The CDR3 spans 14 residues. The germline V gene encodes CDR1 SGHTA and CDR2 FQGNSA. V lost 1 base to trimming and J lost 3 bases, with 6 bases between them. In DNA form, the CDR3 reads TGTGCCAGCAGCTTAGTCGGGGACACCGGGGAGCTGTTTTTT. It specifies CASSLVGDTGELFF.

This clonotype was picked up a small number of times. The rearrangement joins TRBV12-3 or TRBV12-4 to TRBJ2-1; D perhaps matches TRBD2 (5 bases). Trimming pared 3 bases from V and 15 bases from J, leaving 12 bases between. CDR3 size: 11 residues. CDR3 sequence reads: CASSFKLDRFF. The CDR3 DNA reads TGTGCCAGCAGTTTTAAACTAGATCGGTTCTTC.

This clonotype was detected many times. V is TRBV7-2 and J is TRBJ2-7, with D possibly TRBD1 on 5 matching bases. CDR1 SGHTA and CDR2 FQGNSA come from the germline V gene. This CDR3 has 15 amino acids. Trimming shortened V by 4 bases and J by 2 bases, and 15 bases separated the two germline ends. The CDR3 sequence is CASSSDFLGPYEQYF. The CDR3 nucleotides read TGTGCCAGCAGCTCCGATTTTTTGGGGCCCTACGAGCAGTACTTC.

The chain carries TRBV4-1 and TRBJ2-1, with D unresolved. CDR1 is MGHRA and CDR2 is YSYEKL in the germline V gene. V gave up 0 bases and J gave up 12 bases, with 15 bases separating them. This CDR3 region has 14 residues. In DNA form, the CDR3 reads TGCGCCAGCAGCCAAGATCAAGCAAGCTACACGCAGTTCTTC. Residues: CASSQDQASYTQFF.

This clonotype was counted between two and nine times. The chain has TRBV7-2 and TRBJ2-1; weak D call: TRBD2 (5 bases). Trimming removed 4 bases at V and 4 bases at J, with 14 bases between. From germline, CDR1 is SGHTA and CDR2 FQGNSA. CDR3 length: 15 amino acids. CDR3 amino acids: CASSSRVGWYNEQFF. CDR3 sequence (DNA): TGTGCCAGCAGCTCGAGGGTGGGCTGGTACAATGAGCAGTTCTTC.

The chain couples TRBV6-9 to TRBJ2-1; D call uncertain. This CDR3 has 13 amino acids. Germline V lookup: CDR1 MNHGY, CDR2 SVAAGI. V lost 0 bases to trimming and J lost 9 bases, with 9 bases between them. CDR3 region: CASSYSMGIEQFF. The CDR3 DNA reads TGTGCCAGCAGTTATTCAATGGGGATTGAGCAGTTCTTC.

In its sample, this clonotype was seen a few times. The V call is TRBV7-2, the J call TRBJ2-7; 9 positions match TRBD2. The germline V gene has CDR1 SGHTA and CDR2 FQGNSA. The trim removed 2 bases at V and 1 base at J, leaving 3 bases unmatched. The CDR3 is 15 amino acids. The CDR3 DNA is TGTGCCAGCAGCTTATCACTAGCGGGTTCCTACGAGCAGTACTTC. It codes for CASSLSLAGSYEQYF.

This clonotype was seen more than once but under ten times. This chain links TRBV12-3 or TRBV12-4 with TRBJ1-5, with TRBD1 as a possible D gene (6 bases). The germline V and J ends were trimmed by 7 bases and 1 base, with 23 bases remaining between them. The CDR3 has 18 residues. CDR3 protein: CASTQRGAGAGSNQPQHF. In nucleotides, the CDR3 is TGTGCCAGCACTCAAAGGGGGGCAGGGGCCGGGAGCAATCAGCCCCAGCATTTT.

This clonotype came up many times. The chain joins TRBV7-2 to TRBJ2-5; no definite D call. V lost 2 bases to trimming and J lost 4 bases, with 17 bases between them. The CDR3 totals 16 residues. CDR1 is SGHTA, CDR2 FQGNSA, per germline. CDR3 region: CASSLMNGGKGETQYF. The CDR3 DNA is TGTGCCAGCAGCTTAATGAATGGCGGCAAGGGAGAGACCCAGTACTTC.

V usage is TRBV9 and J usage is TRBJ2-1; TRBD1 or TRBD2 may be the D gene (5 bases each). The CDR3 contains 13 residues. The V end was cut by 0 bases, the J end by 7 bases, with 8 bases between. Germline values: CDR1 SGDLS, CDR2 YYNGEE. CDR3 in DNA: TGTGCCAGCAGCGTAGAAGGGACGAATGAGCAGTTCTTC. Protein: CASSVEGTNEQFF.

The V gene is TRBV25-1, the J gene TRBJ2-7, with a weak D call TRBD2 (6 bases). V was clipped by 11 bases and J by 3 bases, with 14 bases between them. Per germline, CDR1 MGHDK and CDR2 SYGVNS. The CDR3 is 12 residues long. The CDR3 coding sequence is TGTGCCCGGAGGGCCAGCTACTACGAGCAGTACTTC. This encodes CARRASYYEQYF.

This clonotype came up a few times. V is TRBV28 and J is TRBJ2-2; D gene unclear. The V and J ends lost 4 bases and 7 bases respectively, with 7 bases between them. This CDR3 contains 12 residues. The V gene's germline CDR1 is MDHEN and CDR2 SYDVKM. The CDR3 loop reads CASSYYVGELFF. CDR3 in DNA: TGTGCCAGCAGTTACTATGTCGGGGAGCTGTTTTTT.

As DNA, the CDR3 is TGTGCCAGCAGCGTCCGAGGGGGGGGAGGGAACACTGAAGCTTTCTTT. Translating it yields CASSVRGGGGNTEAFF. The gene calls are TRBV2 and TRBJ1-1; D perhaps matches TRBD1 (6 bases). Deletions cut 6 bases from V and 1 base from J, with 18 bases between. The CDR3 totals 16 residues. Germline V gene lookup returns CDR1 SNHLY and CDR2 FYNNEI.

This clonotype was seen more than once but under ten times. The V gene is TRBV11-2, the J gene TRBJ2-1; 10 nucleotides line up with TRBD2. J was trimmed by 3 bases and V by 1 base; bases with no gene match: 6. Per the germline V gene, CDR1 is SGHAT and CDR2 is FQNNGV. The length of the CDR3 is 17 residues. The CDR3 is CASSLVGSGGSYNEQFF. Here the CDR3 DNA reads TGTGCCAGCAGCTTAGTCGGTAGCGGGGGGAGCTACAATGAGCAGTTCTTC.

This clonotype was counted between two and nine times. This sequence joins TRBV6-1 and TRBJ1-2, with a tentative D call TRBD1 (6 bases). Deletions cut 4 bases from V and 8 bases from J, with 14 bases between. The CDR3 has 13 residues. CDR1 MNHNS and CDR2 SASEGT come from the germline V gene. The CDR3 nucleotides read TGTGCCAGCAGTGCCGAACAGGGAATGGGCTACACCTTC. The encoded protein is CASSAEQGMGYTF.

This chain joins TRBV7-6 and TRBJ2-5, with TRBD2 identical over 9 bases. This CDR3 region has 15 residues. Germline loops: CDR1 SGHVS, CDR2 FNYEAQ. J lost 5 bases, V lost 5 bases, and 9 bases had no gene match. Here the CDR3 DNA reads TGTGCCAGCAGCCCGGGACTAGCAAGAGAGGAGACCCAGTACTTC. Translating it yields CASSPGLAREETQYF.

The rearrangement joins TRBV7-9 to TRBJ2-7; TRBD2 agrees at 7 bases. Germline trimming cut 5 bases from V and 2 bases from J; bases unmatched to any gene: 6. The CDR3 has 14 amino acids. Germline V gene sequence: CDR1 SEHNR, CDR2 FQNEAQ (reference sequence). This CDR3 is CASSLMGGAYEQYF. CDR3 DNA sequence: TGTGCCAGCAGCCTCATGGGAGGGGCCTACGAGCAGTACTTC.

The rearrangement links TRBV4-1 to TRBJ1-2; 8 bases line up with TRBD1. This CDR3 comprises 16 residues. V dropped 0 bases and J dropped 4; count of bases not matched to a gene: 7. Germline V gene data show CDR1 as MGHRA and CDR2 as YSYEKL. The CDR3 here is CASSQDQGQAIYGYTF. The CDR3 DNA follows: TGCGCCAGCAGCCAAGACCAGGGACAGGCGATCTATGGCTACACCTTC.

The J gene is TRBJ1-5, the V gene TRBV28; D unresolved. The V end was cut by 5 bases, the J end by 11 bases, with 10 bases between. CDR1 is MDHEN, CDR2 SYDVKM, per germline. The CDR3 is 11 residues long. The DNA for the CDR3 is TGTGCCAGCAGTGCCCGGGGAGCCCAGCATTTT. It encodes CASSARGAQHF.

This clonotype has only one observation. V and J are TRBV12-3 or TRBV12-4 and TRBJ1-5, with a tentative D call TRBD1 (5 bases). Trimming shortened V by 6 bases and J by 6 bases, and 21 bases separated the two germline ends. There are 16 residues in the CDR3. CDR3 amino acids: CASRPGGYSFGQPQHF. CDR3 DNA: TGTGCCAGCAGGCCCGGGGGTTACTCTTTTGGTCAGCCCCAGCATTTT.

The chain links TRBV12-3 or TRBV12-4 to TRBJ2-7, with D possibly being TRBD1 (6 bases). The CDR3 is 13 amino acids. Trimming took off 6 bases at V and 11 bases at J, with 20 bases between the two ends. CDR3 sequence: CASSLGTPHGEYF. DNA for the CDR3: TGTGCCAGCAGCCTCGGGACACCCCACGGGGAGTACTTC.

This clonotype was seen only a few times. DNA of the CDR3: TGTGCCAGCAGAGAGGACACGACTTACGAGCAGTACTTC. Translated: CASREDTTYEQYF. The V and J genes are TRBV28 and TRBJ2-7; maybe TRBD1 (5 bases). V was clipped by 6 bases and J by 4 bases, with 13 bases between them. The CDR3 has 13 residues. Germline V CDR1 and CDR2: MDHEN, SYDVKM.

This clonotype was observed many times. The V gene is TRBV7-2, the J gene TRBJ2-3; either TRBD1 or TRBD2 may supply D (5 bases each). The CDR3 loop spans 15 amino acids. V dropped 2 bases and J dropped 2 bases, with 11 bases sitting between them. The germline V gene encodes CDR1 SGHTA and CDR2 FQGNSA. The CDR3 nucleotides are TGTGCCAGCAGCTTAAGGGGACCGCTCACAGATACGCAGTATTTT. Its translation is CASSLRGPLTDTQYF. The entire variable domain, with the rest obtained from reference TRBV7-2 and TRBJ2-3, is as follows: GAGVSQSPSNKVTEKGKDVELRCDPISGHTALYWYRQSLGQGLEFLIYFQGNSAPDKSGLPSDRFSAERTGGSVSTLTIQRTQQEDSAVYLCASSLRGPLTDTQYFGPGTRLTVL.